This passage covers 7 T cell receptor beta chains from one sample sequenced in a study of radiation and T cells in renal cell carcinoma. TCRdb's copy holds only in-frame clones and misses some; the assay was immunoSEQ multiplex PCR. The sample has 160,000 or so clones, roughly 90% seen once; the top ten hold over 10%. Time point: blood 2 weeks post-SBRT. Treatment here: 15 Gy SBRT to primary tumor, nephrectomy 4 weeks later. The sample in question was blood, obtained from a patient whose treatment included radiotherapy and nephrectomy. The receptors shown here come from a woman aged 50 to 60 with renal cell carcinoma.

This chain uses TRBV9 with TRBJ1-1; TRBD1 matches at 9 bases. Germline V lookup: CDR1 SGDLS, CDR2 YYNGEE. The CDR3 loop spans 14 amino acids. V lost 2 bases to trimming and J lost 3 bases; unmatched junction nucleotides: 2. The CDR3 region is CASSVRQGDTEAFF. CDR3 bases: TGTGCCAGCAGCGTCAGACAGGGGGACACTGAAGCTTTCTTT.

CDR3 protein: CASSREFRDLDYGYTF. In nucleotides, the CDR3 is TGTGCCAGCAGCCGGGAATTCCGGGACTTGGACTATGGCTACACCTTC. The V gene is TRBV4-2, the J gene TRBJ1-2, with D possibly being TRBD1 (5 bases). CDR1 is LGHNA, CDR2 YNFKEQ, per germline. There are 16 residues in the CDR3. Trimming took off 4 bases at V and 3 bases at J, with 18 bases between the two ends.

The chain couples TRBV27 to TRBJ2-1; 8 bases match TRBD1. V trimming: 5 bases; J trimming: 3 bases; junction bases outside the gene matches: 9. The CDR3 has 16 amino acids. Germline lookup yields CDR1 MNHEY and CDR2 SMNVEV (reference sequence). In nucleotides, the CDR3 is TGTGCCAGCAGTGCGCAGGGGGCTGGACGCTACAATGAGCAGTTCTTC. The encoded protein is CASSAQGAGRYNEQFF.

DNA of the CDR3: TGCGCCAGCAAATTAGCGGGGGGTTCGTGGGAGACCCAGTACTTC. Protein product: CASKLAGGSWETQYF. The V call is TRBV5-1, the J call TRBJ2-5; 10 bases are shared with TRBD2. The germline V gene has CDR1 SGHRS and CDR2 YFSETQ. Trimming took 6 bases from V and 5 from J; bases not matched to a gene: 10. This CDR3 comprises 15 residues.

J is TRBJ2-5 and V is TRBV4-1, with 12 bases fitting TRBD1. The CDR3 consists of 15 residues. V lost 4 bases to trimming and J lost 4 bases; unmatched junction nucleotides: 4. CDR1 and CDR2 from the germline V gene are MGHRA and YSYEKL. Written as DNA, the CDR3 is TGCGCCAGCAGCCTGGGACAGGGGGCTAGAGAGACCCAGTACTTC. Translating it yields CASSLGQGARETQYF.

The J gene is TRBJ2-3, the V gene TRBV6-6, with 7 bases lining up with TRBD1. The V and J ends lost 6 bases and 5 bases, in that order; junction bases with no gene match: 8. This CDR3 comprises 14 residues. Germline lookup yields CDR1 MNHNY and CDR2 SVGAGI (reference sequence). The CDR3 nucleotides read TGTGCCAGCAGACTAGACAGGGTAGGAGATACGCAGTATTTT. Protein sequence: CASRLDRVGDTQYF.

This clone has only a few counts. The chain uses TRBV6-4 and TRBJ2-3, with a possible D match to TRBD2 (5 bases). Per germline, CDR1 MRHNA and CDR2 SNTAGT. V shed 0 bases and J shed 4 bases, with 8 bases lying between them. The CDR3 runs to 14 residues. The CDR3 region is CASSDSARADTQYF. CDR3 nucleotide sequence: TGTGCCAGCAGTGACTCGGCGAGGGCAGATACGCAGTATTTT.